The 5 T cell receptor beta chains presented below share a single source sample, sequenced in a study of T cells expressing NK-cell markers. With the 5' RACE reads reprocessed, TCRdb shows one record per CDR3 protein and no DNA. This sample contains roughly 160,000 distinct CDR3 sequences. The sequenced sample consisted of blood T cells: a sorted CD56 or NKG2C T cell subset, CD4+ or CD8+ T cells, or bulk PBMC T cells (not recorded which). The receptors here all came from a woman between 18 and 69 years old in good health.

The chain uses TRBV12-3 or TRBV12-4 and TRBJ1-6. The CDR3 is 15 amino acids. CDR3 in amino acids: CASRIERAGGSPLHF.

The chain joins TRBV5-1 to TRBJ2-7. The CDR3 consists of 15 residues. Germline loops: CDR1 SGHRS, CDR2 YFSETQ. This CDR3 reads CASSLGGLETYEQYF.

The rearrangement uses TRBV9 and TRBJ1-1. The CDR3 has 13 residues. Germline CDR1 is SGDLS and CDR2 is YYNGEE. This CDR3 reads CASSETPHTEAFF.

The gene calls are TRBV9 and TRBJ1-2. Germline CDR1 and CDR2: SGDLS and YYNGEE. This CDR3 is built from 15 residues. CDR3 in amino acids: CASSVGLTSSYGYTF. The full variable domain, in which reference TRBV9 and TRBJ1-2 provide the parts outside the CDR3, is DSGVTQTPKHLITATGQRVTLRCSPRSGDLSVYWYQQSLDQGLQFLIQYYNGEERAKGNILERFSAQQFPDLHSELNLSSLELGDSALYFCASSVGLTSSYGYTFGSGTRLTVV.

The chain uses TRBV5-1 and TRBJ2-1; TCRdb names TRBD1, which stays unverified in the absence of DNA. This CDR3 has 16 amino acids. The germline gives CDR1 SGHRS, CDR2 YFSETQ. The CDR3 here is CATKKGSGSSHNEQFF. Full variable domain (outside the CDR3, taken from reference TRBV5-1 and TRBJ2-1): KAGVTQTPRYLIKTRGQQVTLSCSPISGHRSVSWYQQTPGQGLQFLFEYFSETQRNKGNFPGRFSGRQFSNSRSEMNVSTLELGDSALYLCATKKGSGSSHNEQFFGPGTRLTVL.